A single sample is the source of the 29 T cell receptor beta chains below, sequenced in a study of vaccination effects on CD4 cells after COVID-19. These receptors' targets are unknown. The ViraFEST assay expanded antigen-specific CD4+ T cells with viral peptide pools before sequencing. At the end of 10 days of culture, CD4+ T cells were isolated. Nucleocapsid antibodies stayed negative before and after vaccination, showing no earlier SARS-CoV-2 infection. Clones were sequenced by immunoSEQ multiplex PCR, and TCRdb holds only the in-frame ones, with some missing. The repertoire holds tens of thousands of clones, roughly three quarters seen once, with about 3% in the top ten. The specimen was CD4+ T cells from PBMCs cultured with HCoV-NL63 spike peptides, collected before COVID-19 vaccination. These TCRs come from a human donor who received a COVID-19 vaccine.

The CDR3 DNA reads TGCGCCAGCAGCTTGGTTCCTAGCGGGGGCCAAGAGACCCAGTACTTC. Its protein is CASSLVPSGGQETQYF. The J gene is TRBJ2-5, the V gene TRBV5-1, with TRBD2 matching over 10 bases. The V and J ends lost 0 bases and 1 base, in that order; junction bases with no gene match: 3. The CDR3 runs 16 residues. The germline gives CDR1 SGHRS, CDR2 YFSETQ.

V usage is TRBV12-3 or TRBV12-4 and J usage is TRBJ2-3; D not certain. Trimming stripped 3 bases from V and 6 bases from J, with 7 bases between. The CDR3 is made up of 12 amino acids. The CDR3 DNA reads TGTGCCAGCAGTTTTGCAATGGATACGCAGTATTTT. Its protein is CASSFAMDTQYF.

This chain joins TRBV4-1 and TRBJ2-5; 8 positions match TRBD2. In germline, CDR1 is MGHRA, CDR2 YSYEKL. With V trimmed by 3 bases and J by 2 bases, 14 bases remained unmatched. The CDR3 length is 18 residues. This CDR3 reads CASSQQPGLDLDQETQYF. CDR3 DNA sequence: TGCGCCAGCAGCCAGCAGCCGGGACTAGACCTCGATCAAGAGACCCAGTACTTC.

The rearrangement joins TRBV6-5 to TRBJ1-1; D might be TRBD1 (5 bases). V dropped 2 bases and J dropped 5 bases, with 18 bases sitting between them. The V gene's germline CDR1 is MNHEY and CDR2 SVGAGI. CDR3 length: 16 amino acids. This chain's CDR3 is CASSYVQGVLDTEAFF. CDR3 in DNA: TGTGCCAGCAGTTACGTGCAGGGAGTGTTGGATACTGAAGCTTTCTTT.

The gene calls are TRBV4-1 and TRBJ2-6; D gene ambiguous. The CDR3 is 16 residues long. Deletions cut 0 bases from V and 0 bases from J, with 6 bases between. CDR1 is MGHRA and CDR2 is YSYEKL in the germline V gene. The CDR3 coding sequence is TGCGCCAGCAGCCAAGAGCGGACCTCTGGGGCCAACGTCCTGACTTTC. Translated, it gives CASSQERTSGANVLTF.

There are a few counts of this clone. CDR3 sequence: CASSPNSGGAGETQYF. The CDR3, as DNA: TGTGCCAGCAGTCCCAATAGCGGGGGGGCCGGTGAGACCCAGTACTTC. The chain recombines TRBV5-4 with TRBJ2-5, with TRBD2 matching over 11 bases. The CDR3 is made up of 16 amino acids. Germline assignment: CDR1 SGHNT and CDR2 YYREEE (reference sequence). V was clipped by 5 bases and J by 5 bases; unmatched bases: 11.

This chain connects TRBV5-1 to TRBJ2-5, with D possibly TRBD2 on 6 matching bases. CDR1 is SGHRS and CDR2 is YFSETQ in the germline V gene. The CDR3 loop spans 15 amino acids. Trimming removed 0 bases at V and 2 bases at J, with 11 bases between. CDR3 bases: TGCGCCAGCAGCTTGGTCGCGGGGCTACAAGAGACCCAGTACTTC. Translating it yields CASSLVAGLQETQYF.

The chain recombines TRBV19 with TRBJ2-6; D is perhaps TRBD1 or TRBD2 (5 bases each). Germline values: CDR1 LNHDA, CDR2 SQIVND (reference sequence). The CDR3 extends over 18 amino acids. V lost 6 bases, J lost 0 bases, and 18 bases lay in between. The DNA for the CDR3 is TGTGCCAGTAGGGGCGTTGAAGGGACCCTCTCTGGGGCCAACGTCCTGACTTTC. The encoded protein is CASRGVEGTLSGANVLTF. The full variable domain, completed using reference TRBV19 and TRBJ2-6, is DGGITQSPKYLFRKEGQNVTLSCEQNLNHDAMYWYRQDPGQGLRLIYYSQIVNDFQKGDIAEGYSVSREKKESFPLTVTSAQKNPTAFYLCASRGVEGTLSGANVLTFGAGSRLTVL.

J is TRBJ2-1 and V is TRBV7-2, with D possibly being TRBD2 (5 bases). The CDR3 is 16 amino acids. V was cut by 1 base and J by 0 bases, with 10 bases left in between. Per the germline V gene, CDR1 is SGHTA and CDR2 is FQGNSA. CDR3 sequence reads: CASSLGGASSYNEQFF. CDR3 coding DNA: TGTGCCAGCAGCTTAGGGGGAGCTAGCTCCTACAATGAGCAGTTCTTC. The complete variable domain, with remaining parts taken from reference TRBV7-2 and TRBJ2-1, reads GAGVSQSPSNKVTEKGKDVELRCDPISGHTALYWYRQSLGQGLEFLIYFQGNSAPDKSGLPSDRFSAERTGGSVSTLTIQRTQQEDSAVYLCASSLGGASSYNEQFFGPGTRLTVL.

The rearrangement links TRBV7-2 to TRBJ1-2; D call uncertain. CDR1 and CDR2 (germline): SGHTA, FQGNSA. Trimming pared 2 bases from V and 4 bases from J, leaving 11 bases between. The CDR3 has 14 residues. CDR3 nucleotides: TGTGCCAGCAGCTTACGGTCTTCTCTCTATGGCTACACCTTC. Its protein is CASSLRSSLYGYTF.

The chain combines TRBV2 with TRBJ2-1; 8 bases match TRBD2. The CDR3 runs to 16 residues. Germline values: CDR1 SNHLY, CDR2 FYNNEI. The V segment lost 4 bases and the J segment 4 bases; nucleotides outside the gene matches: 9. The CDR3 region is CASSAAGGQNYNEQFF. The CDR3 DNA sequence: TGTGCCAGCAGTGCTGCGGGGGGTCAAAATTACAATGAGCAGTTCTTC.

This chain uses TRBV5-1 with TRBJ2-5, with D possibly TRBD1 on 6 matching bases. Per the germline V gene, CDR1 is SGHRS and CDR2 is YFSETQ. CDR3 size: 15 residues. V was clipped by 0 bases and J by 5 bases, with 14 bases between them. CDR3 coding DNA: TGCGCCAGCAGCTTGGATCAAGGGACATTGGAGACCCAGTACTTC. Translating gives CASSLDQGTLETQYF.

This chain uses TRBV18 with TRBJ2-7; 7 bases agree with TRBD1. The CDR3 contains 12 residues. CDR1 KGHSH and CDR2 LQKENI come from the germline V gene. V lost 4 bases, J lost 5 bases, and 2 bases stayed unmatched. CDR3 DNA sequence: TGTGCCAGCTCACGACAGGGACACGAGCAGTACGTC. It encodes CASSRQGHEQYV.

The chain has TRBV30 and TRBJ1-5; D uncertain. Trimming took 0 bases from V and 7 from J, leaving 10 bases between them. Per germline, CDR1 GTSNPN and CDR2 SVGIG (reference sequence). CDR3 length: 13 amino acids. DNA for the CDR3: TGTGCCTGGAGTGTACATAATGGGCAGCCCCAGCATTTT. It is translated as CAWSVHNGQPQHF.

This chain connects TRBV5-1 to TRBJ2-2; TRBD2 is a possible D gene (5 bases). This CDR3 comprises 16 residues. V was pared by 4 bases and J by 5 bases, with 18 bases between. Germline V CDR1 and CDR2: SGHRS, YFSETQ. The CDR3 nucleotides are TGCGCCAGCAGCCCCCGGGGAGCCCCACCAACCGGGGAGCTGTTTTTT. This codes for CASSPRGAPPTGELFF.

The chain links TRBV2 to TRBJ1-2, with D hard to call. The ends were cut back, 8 bases at V and 4 bases at J, with 11 bases in the middle. Per the germline V gene, CDR1 is SNHLY and CDR2 is FYNNEI. CDR3 size: 12 residues. CDR3 in amino acids: CASSERFYGYTF. The CDR3 DNA follows: TGTGCCAGCTCGGAACGTTTCTATGGCTACACCTTC.

This chain uses TRBV29-1 with TRBJ1-1; D is unresolved. The CDR3 sequence is 12 residues long. Germline V gene sequence: CDR1 SQVTM, CDR2 ANQGSEA. Between the trimmed V and J ends, which lost 3 bases and 1 base, there was a span of 6 bases. CDR3 coding DNA: TGCAGCGTTGACCCGGGGAACACTGAAGCTTTCTTT. Translation gives CSVDPGNTEAFF.

The chain couples TRBV18 to TRBJ2-6, with 7 bases that match TRBD2. This CDR3 comprises 17 residues. V shed 0 bases, J shed 4 bases, and the junction held 6 bases outside the gene matches. CDR1 is KGHSH, CDR2 LQKENI, per germline. The DNA for the CDR3 is TGTGCCAGCTCACCACCGGGAGGGGCCGCGGGGGCCAACGTCCTGACTTTC. It is translated as CASSPPGGAAGANVLTF.

V is TRBV18 and J is TRBJ1-4; a possible D gene is TRBD1 (5 bases). The CDR3 is 13 residues long. V lost 1 base to trimming and J lost 7 bases, with 7 bases between them. Germline CDR1 reads KGHSH; CDR2 reads LQKENI. DNA for the CDR3: TGTGCCAGCTCACCACGGACAACTGAAAAACTGTTTTTT. As protein: CASSPRTTEKLFF.

The rearrangement joins TRBV6-4 to TRBJ2-2, with D perhaps TRBD1 (6 bases). V lost 6 bases to trimming and J lost 0 bases, with 11 bases between them. Germline CDR1 is MRHNA and CDR2 is SNTAGT. The CDR3 runs to 15 residues. CDR3 in DNA: TGTGCCAGCAGACCCCAGGGGACGAACACCGGGGAGCTGTTTTTT. It translates to CASRPQGTNTGELFF.

This sequence joins TRBV21-1 and TRBJ2-5. TRBV21-1 is noted as a pseudogene. The CDR3 is 14 amino acids. This CDR3 is CARSRASGPETQYF. CDR3 DNA: TGTGCCAGAAGCCGGGCTTCGGGTCCAGAGACCCAGTACTTC.

This chain uses TRBV27 with TRBJ1-2; D remains ambiguous. CDR3 length: 13 amino acids. V was clipped by 5 bases and J by 8 bases, with 15 bases between them. The germline gives CDR1 MNHEY, CDR2 SMNVEV (reference sequence). The CDR3 sequence is CASSTIQKTGYTF. CDR3 bases: TGTGCCAGCAGTACAATACAGAAGACAGGCTACACCTTC.

The chain links TRBV4-1 to TRBJ1-5; 7 bases are a match to TRBD1. CDR3 length: 17 amino acids. J gave up 7 bases and V 4 bases, and 16 bases lay outside the gene matches. Germline V gene sequence: CDR1 MGHRA, CDR2 YSYEKL. The CDR3 here is CASSRGFGQGVRQPQHF. The CDR3 DNA reads as TGCGCCAGCAGCCGGGGTTTTGGGCAGGGGGTTCGCCAGCCCCAGCATTTT.

The V gene is TRBV19, the J gene TRBJ1-2; 7 bases line up with TRBD1. Germline-derived CDR1 and CDR2 are LNHDA and SQIVND (reference sequence). V shed 6 bases and J 4 bases; nucleotides not matched to a gene: 11. This CDR3 is built from 15 residues. CDR3 sequence reads: CASSRQGSSVYGYTF. CDR3 sequence (DNA): TGTGCCAGTAGCAGACAGGGCTCCTCGGTCTATGGCTACACCTTC.

The chain couples TRBV5-1 to TRBJ2-2; 7 bases agree with TRBD2. This CDR3 region has 13 residues. V was clipped by 7 bases and J by 7 bases; unmatched bases: 7. Germline V gene data show CDR1 as SGHRS and CDR2 as YFSETQ. The CDR3 DNA reads TGCGCCAGCGTTCGGGGGGATGGCGGGGAGCTGTTTTTT. Its protein product is CASVRGDGGELFF.

V is TRBV3-1 (or the pseudogene TRBV3-2) and J is TRBJ1-3; 9 bases are a match to TRBD1. CDR3 size: 16 residues. CDR1 and CDR2 (germline): LGHDT, YNNKEL (reference sequence). Trimming cost V 5 bases and J 0 bases; bases outside gene matches: 5. For the CDR3, the DNA is TGTGCCAGCAGCTTCGGACAGGGGAGCTCTGGAAACACCATATATTTT. Translation: CASSFGQGSSGNTIYF.

This chain uses TRBV7-9 with TRBJ1-4; 10 bases match TRBD1. V lost 9 bases to trimming and J lost 0 bases; unmatched junction nucleotides: 13. Germline-derived CDR1 and CDR2 are SEHNR and FQNEAQ (reference sequence). The CDR3 is made up of 18 amino acids. The CDR3 loop is CASSSRDRGGATNEKLFF. DNA of the CDR3: TGTGCCAGTTCCTCTAGGGACAGGGGCGGCGCAACTAATGAAAAACTGTTTTTT.

J is TRBJ2-6 and V is TRBV19; D is undetermined. The V gene lost 10 bases and the J gene lost 0 bases, with 13 bases spanning the gap. This CDR3 has 15 amino acids. The germline CDR1 and CDR2 sequences are LNHDA and SQIVND (reference sequence). The CDR3 spells CATTYADSGANVLTF. In nucleotides, the CDR3 is TGTGCCACTACTTACGCCGACTCTGGGGCCAACGTCCTGACTTTC. The entire variable domain, with the rest obtained from reference TRBV19 and TRBJ2-6, is as follows: DGGITQSPKYLFRKEGQNVTLSCEQNLNHDAMYWYRQDPGQGLRLIYYSQIVNDFQKGDIAEGYSVSREKKESFPLTVTSAQKNPTAFYLCATTYADSGANVLTFGAGSRLTVL.

The genes are TRBV11-1 and TRBJ2-2; 9 nucleotides match TRBD1. With V trimmed by 1 base and J by 4 bases, 4 bases remained unmatched. The CDR3 sequence is 16 residues long. CDR1 is SGHAT, CDR2 FQDESV, per germline (reference sequence). The CDR3 loop is CASSLGGTGFTGELFF. As DNA, the CDR3 is TGTGCCAGCAGCTTAGGCGGGACAGGGTTCACCGGGGAGCTGTTTTTT.